This TCR beta chain appears in the sequencing data of a study of OX40 agonist ivuxolimab in advanced cancers. The CDR3 is made up of 15 amino acids. Germline CDR1 and CDR2: SGHTS and YDEGEE. V was cut by 0 bases and J by 6 bases, with 16 bases left in between. Method: immunoSEQ multiplex PCR; TCRdb's copy keeps in-frame clones and lacks some. The data hold around 84,000 clones, with approximately 92% observed a single time. The specimen comprised CD4+ or CD8+ T cells sorted from blood, sampled in a trial of the OX40 agonist ivuxolimab. The rearrangement joins TRBV5-8 to TRBJ2-7, with a weak D call TRBD1 (5 bases). The receptor was derived from an adult with an advanced solid tumor such as melanoma, head and neck, liver or kidney cancer. CDR3 sequence (DNA): TGTGCCAGCAGCTTGGAGGCAGGGTATAAAGGCGAGCAGTACTTC. It codes for CASSLEAGYKGEQYF.